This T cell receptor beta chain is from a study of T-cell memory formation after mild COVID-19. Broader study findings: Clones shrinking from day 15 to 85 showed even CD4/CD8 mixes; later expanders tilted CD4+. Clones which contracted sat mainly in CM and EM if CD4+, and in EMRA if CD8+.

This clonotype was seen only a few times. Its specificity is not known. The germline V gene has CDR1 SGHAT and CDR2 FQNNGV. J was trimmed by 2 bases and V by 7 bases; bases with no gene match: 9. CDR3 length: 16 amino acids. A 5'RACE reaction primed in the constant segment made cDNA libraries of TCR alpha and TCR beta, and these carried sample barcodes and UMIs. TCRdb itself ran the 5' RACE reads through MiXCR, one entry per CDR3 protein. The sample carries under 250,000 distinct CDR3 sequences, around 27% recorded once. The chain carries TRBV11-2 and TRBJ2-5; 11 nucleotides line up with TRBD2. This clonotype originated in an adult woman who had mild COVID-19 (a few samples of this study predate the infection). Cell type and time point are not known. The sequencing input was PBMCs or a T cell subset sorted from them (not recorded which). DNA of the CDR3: TGTGCCAGCACGTCGACTAGCGGGGTGCCACAAGAGACCCAGTACTTC. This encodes CASTSTSGVPQETQYF.